Listed below are T cell receptor beta chains from one sample, sequenced in a study of somatic mutations in cytotoxic T cells in rheumatoid arthritis. Generated by immunoSEQ multiplex PCR, the TCRdb table keeps only in-frame clones and is missing some. The sample lists 9,500 to 15,000 clones; 80% to 85% were seen once. Source material: CD8+ T cells sorted from blood. All receptors derive from a woman aged 55 to 70 in good health. Each CDR3 is given with its conserved first and last residue. Each record gives: clone size, V gene, D gene, J gene, CDR3 protein, CDR3 DNA. A D gene is named only where the DNA matches it firmly. Clone size is shown for a subset of rows, as once, few, many or a class of expanded clone.

.	TRBV5-5	TRBD1	TRBJ1-2	CASSVTVRTGGDGYTF	TGTGCCAGCAGCGTGACCGTGAGGACAGGGGGCGATGGCTACACCTTC
.	TRBV11-2	TRBD2	TRBJ2-3	CASSLGGGGAVTDTQYF	TGTGCCAGCAGCTTAGGAGGCGGGGGGGCGGTCACAGATACGCAGTATTTT
once	TRBV4-1	.	TRBJ2-3	CASSHGAGTDTQYF	TGCGCCAGCAGCCACGGGGCGGGGACAGATACGCAGTATTTT
.	TRBV4-1	.	TRBJ2-3	CASSQPSTDTQYF	TGCGCCAGCAGCCAACCTAGCACAGATACGCAGTATTTT
.	TRBV28	.	TRBJ2-7	CASSFRRSDEQYF	TGTGCCAGCAGTTTTCGACGAAGCGACGAGCAGTACTTC
.	TRBV29-1	TRBD1	TRBJ2-7	CSVARDRFYEQYF	TGCAGCGTGGCCCGGGACAGGTTCTACGAGCAGTACTTC
.	TRBV6-1	.	TRBJ1-1	CASSAGGANTEAFF	TGTGCCAGCAGTGCGGGGGGGGCGAACACTGAAGCTTTCTTT
.	TRBV5-6	.	TRBJ2-7	CASSLGVGEQYF	TGTGCCAGCAGCTTAGGGGTGGGCGAGCAGTACTTC
once	TRBV28	TRBD2	TRBJ2-7	CASSTTSGGPLSSYEQYF	TGTGCCAGCAGCACGACTAGCGGGGGGCCCCTAAGCTCCTACGAGCAGTACTTC
few	TRBV5-1	TRBD1	TRBJ1-4	CASSMTGAKSEKLFF	TGCGCCAGCAGCATGACAGGGGCAAAGAGCGAAAAACTGTTTTTT
.	TRBV9	.	TRBJ1-1	CASSVDGDSNTEAFF	TGTGCCAGCAGCGTCGATGGGGACTCGAACACTGAAGCTTTCTTT
.	TRBV6-6	.	TRBJ1-1	CASSYLRGRNTEAFF	TGTGCCAGCAGTTATTTGCGGGGCCGGAACACTGAAGCTTTCTTT
.	TRBV11-2	.	TRBJ2-7	CASSFFAGSYEQYF	TGTGCCAGCAGCTTCTTCGCAGGTTCCTACGAGCAGTACTTC
.	TRBV7-8	TRBD1	TRBJ2-5	CASSLNRQGARETQYF	TGTGCCAGCAGCTTAAACCGACAGGGGGCGCGGGAGACCCAGTACTTC
few	TRBV6-5	TRBD1	TRBJ2-7	CASSYKDRPYEQYF	TGTGCCAGCAGTTACAAGGACAGGCCCTACGAGCAGTACTTC